The rows below give T cell receptor beta chains drawn from one sample of a study of CD8 T cell repertoires and HIV-1 epitope variants. The protocol was immunoSEQ multiplex PCR, while the TCRdb copy is restricted to in-frame clones and leaves out a portion. The table lists over 3,500 clones, less than 80% of them singletons. No antigens are known for them. The sequenced material came from cultured CD8+ T cells derived from PBMCs. The source of these receptors is a male donor with HIV. Each CDR3 is given without its conserved first and last residue. Fields, in order: V gene, clone size, J gene, CDR3 protein. The size entry is marked missing in some rows and otherwise reads once, few, many or a size class.

V: TRBV19
size: few
J: TRBJ1-1
CDR3: ASSPGWGTEAF

V: TRBV5-6
size: .
J: TRBJ2-7
CDR3: ASSPPDTNYEQY

V: TRBV28
size: .
J: TRBJ2-1
CDR3: ASSLEGLAGEGAGDEQF

V: TRBV5-6
size: .
J: TRBJ1-2
CDR3: ASSLWGDYGYT

V: TRBV28
size: .
J: TRBJ2-7
CDR3: ASNTGGSWEQY

V: TRBV6-5
size: .
J: TRBJ2-1
CDR3: ASSYSPSGSHNEQF

V: TRBV13
size: .
J: TRBJ2-1
CDR3: ASSSPASTSGVNEQF

V: TRBV11-2
size: .
J: TRBJ2-2
CDR3: ASSSPITGVQNTGELF

V: TRBV7-9
size: .
J: TRBJ2-7
CDR3: ASSSTLRGQGIYEQY

V: TRBV7-6
size: .
J: TRBJ2-2
CDR3: ASEPGLAGENTGELF